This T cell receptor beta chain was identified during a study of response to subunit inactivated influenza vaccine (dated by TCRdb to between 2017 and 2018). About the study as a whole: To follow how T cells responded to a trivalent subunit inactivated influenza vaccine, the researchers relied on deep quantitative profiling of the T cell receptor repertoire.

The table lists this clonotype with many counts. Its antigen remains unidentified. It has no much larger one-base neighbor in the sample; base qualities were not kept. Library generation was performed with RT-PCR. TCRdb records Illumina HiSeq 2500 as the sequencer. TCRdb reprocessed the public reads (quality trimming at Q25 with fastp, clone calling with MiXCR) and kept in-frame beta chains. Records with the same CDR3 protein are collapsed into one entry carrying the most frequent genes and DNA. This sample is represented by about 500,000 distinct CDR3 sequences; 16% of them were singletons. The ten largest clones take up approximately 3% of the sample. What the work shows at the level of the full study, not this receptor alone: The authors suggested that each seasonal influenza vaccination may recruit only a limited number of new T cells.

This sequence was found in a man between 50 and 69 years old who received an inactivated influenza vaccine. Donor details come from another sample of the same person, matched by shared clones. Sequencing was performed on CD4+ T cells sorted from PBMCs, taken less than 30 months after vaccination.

The DNA is as follows: TGCAGTGCTAGAAGACAGTCCGGGGCAGATACGCAGTATTTT. Its amino acids are CSARRQSGADTQYF. Recombination joined TRBV20-1 with TRBJ2-3; the D segment is perhaps TRBD1 or TRBD2, each sharing 5 matched bases. From a lookup of the germline V gene (reference sequence), CDR1 and CDR2 are DFQATT and SNEGSKA. V lost 2 bases and J lost 4 bases; the stretch between them is 13 bases long. Its CDR3 holds 14 amino acids, cysteine through phenylalanine. Only the CDR3 DNA is retained, 42 bases long and in frame from the first base.